The 31 T cell receptor beta chains reported below all come from one sample, sequenced in a study of blood T cell repertoires in COVID-19. Here immunoSEQ multiplex PCR was the method, and the copy in TCRdb shows in-frame clones only, minus some. The sample lists more than 250,000 clones; approximately 90% were seen once. The sequencing sample was made of PBMCs or T cells enriched from blood (not recorded which). Receptors were obtained from a woman aged 40-49 years with acute COVID-19.

The rearrangement joins TRBV28 to TRBJ1-2, with D unclear. The V and J ends lost 6 bases and 1 base respectively, with 6 bases between them. The germline gives CDR1 MDHEN, CDR2 SYDVKM. CDR3 length: 12 residues. The CDR3 protein is CASSLGNYGYTF. The CDR3 coding sequence is TGTGCCAGCAGCCTCGGTAACTATGGCTACACCTTC.

The chain has TRBV9 and TRBJ2-1, with 10 nucleotides matching TRBD2. Trimming took 6 bases from V and 4 from J; bases not matched to a gene: 7. Germline-derived CDR1 and CDR2 are SGDLS and YYNGEE. This CDR3 is built from 15 residues. The CDR3 DNA reads as TGTGCCAGCACCGCCGGGACTAGCGTTTACAATGAGCAGTTCTTC. As protein: CASTAGTSVYNEQFF.

This sequence joins TRBV5-1 and TRBJ1-1; weak D call: TRBD1 (6 bases). The germline CDR1 and CDR2 sequences are SGHRS and YFSETQ. The CDR3 is 16 residues long. V was shortened by 1 base and J by 0 bases, with 13 bases between the two germline ends. The CDR3, as DNA: TGCGCCAGCAGCTTGTCAGGGGCAGTGGTGAACACTGAAGCTTTCTTT. The encoded protein is CASSLSGAVVNTEAFF.

The chain joins TRBV6-6 to TRBJ1-5; D possibly corresponds to TRBD1 (5 bases). The CDR3 runs to 14 residues. Trimming stripped 0 bases from V and 7 bases from J, with 10 bases between. CDR1 is MNHNY and CDR2 is SVGAGI in the germline V gene (reference sequence). The CDR3 is CASSYSRADQPQHF. In nucleotides, the CDR3 is TGTGCCAGCAGTTACTCCAGGGCGGACCAGCCCCAGCATTTT.

This sequence joins TRBV24-1 and TRBJ2-1; D gene unclear. Per the germline V gene, CDR1 is KGHDR and CDR2 is SFDVKD. This CDR3 has 16 residues. Trimming removed 4 bases from V and 4 bases from J, with 16 bases in between. CDR3 in DNA: TGTGCCACCAGTGACCCAACAGCCGCCCCTTACAATGAGCAGTTCTTC. Its translation: CATSDPTAAPYNEQFF.

V gene TRBV6-2 or TRBV6-3 combines with J gene TRBJ2-7, with D tentatively TRBD2 (5 bases). Germline CDR1 and CDR2: MNHEY and SVGEGT. V shed 6 bases and J shed 1 base, with 16 bases lying between them. There are 15 residues in the CDR3. CDR3 in DNA: TGTGCCAGCAGCCGGACTCACCCCCCATCCTACGAGCAGTACTTC. This sequence encodes CASSRTHPPSYEQYF.

This clone came up once. The chain is built from TRBV9 and TRBJ1-5; a possible D gene is TRBD1 (5 bases). Trimming removed 2 bases at V and 4 bases at J, with 10 bases between. The germline V gene encodes CDR1 SGDLS and CDR2 YYNGEE. The CDR3 loop spans 14 amino acids. The CDR3 loop reads CASSVEGENQPQHF. CDR3 bases: TGTGCCAGCAGCGTGGAAGGGGAAAATCAGCCCCAGCATTTT.

The V gene is TRBV5-6, the J gene TRBJ1-2; weak D call: TRBD1 (5 bases). CDR3 length equals 15 residues. CDR1 is SGHDT, CDR2 YYEEEE, per germline. The germline V and J ends were trimmed by 1 base and 4 bases, with 14 bases remaining between them. For the CDR3, the DNA is TGTGCCAGCAGCTTGAATTCCGCAGGGCGCTATGGCTACACCTTC. The encoded protein is CASSLNSAGRYGYTF.

The genes are TRBV7-2 and TRBJ1-2, with 10 bases identical to TRBD1. The J segment lost 4 bases and the V segment lost 1 base, leaving 9 bases of the junction unmatched. The CDR3 covers 17 residues. Germline CDR1 and CDR2: SGHTA and FQGNSA. CDR3 in DNA: TGTGCCAGCAGCTTAGAGCTTCGACAGGGGGCGGCCTATGGCTACACCTTC. The encoded protein is CASSLELRQGAAYGYTF.

The chain uses TRBV5-4 and TRBJ1-2; 10 bases map to TRBD1. Germline-derived CDR1 and CDR2 are SGHNT and YYREEE (reference sequence). V lost 4 bases and J lost 8; bases outside the gene matches: 8. CDR3 length equals 14 residues. CDR3 loop: CASSLGQGWGGYTF. In DNA, the CDR3 is TGTGCCAGCAGCCTGGGACAGGGGTGGGGCGGCTACACCTTC.

The genes are TRBV7-6 and TRBJ1-5; D remains unclear. The V gene lost 0 bases and the J gene lost 2 bases, with 14 bases spanning the gap. This CDR3 spans 17 amino acids. CDR1 and CDR2 from the germline V gene are SGHVS and FNYEAQ. The chain's CDR3 is CASSLAITAGGNQPQHF. The CDR3 nucleotides read TGTGCCAGCAGCTTAGCGATCACCGCCGGGGGCAATCAGCCCCAGCATTTT.

This chain uses TRBV18 with TRBJ1-1; TRBD1 agrees at 7 bases. Germline loops: CDR1 KGHSH, CDR2 LQKENI. The CDR3 length is 15 residues. J lost 4 bases, V lost 4 bases, and 9 bases had no gene match. DNA of the CDR3: TGTGCCAGCTCACGAGGACAGGAAGGGGGCACTGAAGCTTTCTTT. As protein: CASSRGQEGGTEAFF.

This chain connects TRBV11-3 to TRBJ2-3; unclear D gene. Germline CDR1 reads SGHNT; CDR2 reads YENEEA. V was cut by 5 bases and J by 4 bases, with 13 bases left in between. CDR3 length equals 14 residues. CDR3: CASSEVQLADTQYF. The CDR3, as DNA: TGTGCCAGCAGCGAAGTCCAGTTGGCAGATACGCAGTATTTT.

The V gene is TRBV28, the J gene TRBJ1-5; no clear D gene. Germline V gives CDR1 MDHEN, CDR2 SYDVKM. Trimming took 3 bases from V and 7 from J, leaving 25 bases between them. CDR3 length equals 18 residues. CDR3 residues: CASSLLAGEAAMLQPQHF. CDR3 DNA: TGTGCCAGCAGTTTGTTGGCCGGGGAGGCAGCTATGTTACAGCCCCAGCATTTT.

This chain links TRBV18 with TRBJ1-4; D unclear. The CDR3 has 12 residues. From germline, CDR1 is KGHSH and CDR2 LQKENI. Deletions cut 3 bases from V and 7 bases from J, with 6 bases between. CDR3 residues: CASSPNIEKLFF. The DNA of the CDR3 is TGTGCCAGCTCACCCAACATTGAAAAACTGTTTTTT.

The chain couples TRBV7-6 to TRBJ2-3, with TRBD2 as a possible D gene (5 bases). The CDR3 totals 15 residues. Germline V gene data show CDR1 as SGHVS and CDR2 as FNYEAQ. V lost 1 base, J lost 2 bases, and 10 bases lay in between. The DNA for the CDR3 is TGTGCCAGCAGCTTAGTTGGACTCTTCACAGATACGCAGTATTTT. Translated: CASSLVGLFTDTQYF.

The chain carries TRBV5-1 and TRBJ2-1, with 9 bases aligning to TRBD2. With 5 bases clipped from V and 5 bases from J, the junction kept 29 bases outside the gene matches. This CDR3 has 22 amino acids. The germline V gene has CDR1 SGHRS and CDR2 YFSETQ. The CDR3 nucleotides are TGCGCCAGCAGAGTAAGCCAGCAGCTTGCCCCATCTGGCGGGAGGGCCGACAATGAGCAGTTCTTC. Translating it yields CASRVSQQLAPSGGRADNEQFF.

The chain joins TRBV19 to TRBJ1-5; D is perhaps TRBD1 (6 bases). The CDR3 is 16 residues long. The V end was cut by 8 bases, the J end by 5 bases, with 22 bases between. The germline CDR1 and CDR2 sequences are LNHDA and SQIVND (reference sequence). In DNA form, the CDR3 reads TGTGCCAGTGAATATTGGGGTGACAGGAGTCATCAGCCCCAGCATTTT. This sequence encodes CASEYWGDRSHQPQHF. The full variable domain, its missing parts supplied by reference TRBV19 and TRBJ1-5, is DGGITQSPKYLFRKEGQNVTLSCEQNLNHDAMYWYRQDPGQGLRLIYYSQIVNDFQKGDIAEGYSVSREKKESFPLTVTSAQKNPTAFYLCASEYWGDRSHQPQHFGDGTRLSIL.

The chain couples TRBV25-1 to TRBJ1-2; no clear D. This CDR3 has 14 residues. V gave up 5 bases and J gave up 8 bases, with 18 bases separating them. The germline V gene encodes CDR1 MGHDK and CDR2 SYGVNS. Here the CDR3 reads CASSRTSTGPGYTF. In DNA, the CDR3 is TGTGCCAGCAGTCGGACTTCCACGGGCCCCGGCTACACCTTC.

V and J are TRBV11-3 and TRBJ2-7, with TRBD2 identical over 8 bases. With 5 bases clipped from V and 2 bases from J, the junction kept 8 bases outside the gene matches. The CDR3 sequence is 15 residues long. Germline CDR1 reads SGHNT; CDR2 reads YENEEA. CDR3 protein: CASSRRAGGTYEQYV. In DNA, the CDR3 is TGTGCCAGCAGCCGCCGGGCGGGAGGAACCTACGAGCAGTACGTC.

The rearrangement joins TRBV27 to TRBJ1-2; D is perhaps TRBD1 (5 bases). V lost 6 bases and J lost 2, with 10 bases in between. The CDR3 runs to 13 residues. CDR1 MNHEY and CDR2 SMNVEV come from the germline V gene (reference sequence). The CDR3 region is CASRTQGNYGYTF. For the CDR3, the DNA is TGTGCCAGCAGAACTCAGGGAAACTATGGCTACACCTTC.

The CDR3 region is CASRISGPQETQYF. Here the CDR3 DNA reads TGTGCCAGCAGGATTAGCGGACCTCAAGAGACCCAGTACTTC. J is TRBJ2-5 and V is TRBV7-2, with D possibly being TRBD2 (6 bases). This CDR3 spans 14 amino acids. CDR1 and CDR2 from the germline V gene are SGHTA and FQGNSA. The V end was cut by 6 bases, the J end by 2 bases, with 13 bases between.

This sequence joins TRBV7-9 and TRBJ1-5; no clear D gene. V shed 2 bases and J shed 0 bases, with 5 bases lying between them. CDR3 size: 14 residues. The germline V gene has CDR1 SEHNR and CDR2 FQNEAQ (reference sequence). The CDR3 DNA follows: TGTGCCAGCAGCTTAAGGAGTAGCAATCAGCCCCAGCATTTT. Protein product: CASSLRSSNQPQHF. Full variable domain (outside the CDR3, taken from reference TRBV7-9 and TRBJ1-5): DTGVSQNPRHKITKRGQNVTFRCDPISEHNRLYWYRQTLGQGPEFLTYFQNEAQLEKSRLLSDRFSAERPKGSFSTLEIQRTEQGDSAMYLCASSLRSSNQPQHFGDGTRLSIL.

The V gene is TRBV9, the J gene TRBJ1-2, with D maybe TRBD1 (5 bases). This CDR3 is built from 16 residues. V was cut by 1 base and J by 8 bases, with 21 bases left in between. Per germline, CDR1 SGDLS and CDR2 YYNGEE. The CDR3: CASSVQTGTLLGGYTF. The CDR3 DNA follows: TGTGCCAGCAGCGTACAAACCGGGACTCTCTTGGGCGGCTACACCTTC.

This chain uses TRBV3-1 (or the pseudogene TRBV3-2) with TRBJ2-1; D may be TRBD1 (5 bases). CDR3 length: 13 amino acids. V was cut by 1 base and J by 7 bases, with 8 bases left in between. CDR1 is LGHDT and CDR2 is YNNKEL in the germline V gene (reference sequence). This chain's CDR3 is CASSQGGRNEQFF. The DNA of the CDR3 is TGTGCCAGCAGCCAAGGGGGCCGGAATGAGCAGTTCTTC.

The chain combines TRBV9 with TRBJ1-1; D perhaps matches TRBD1 (5 bases). The CDR3 runs 14 residues. Per germline, CDR1 SGDLS and CDR2 YYNGEE. V was shortened by 3 bases and J by 2 bases, with 11 bases between the two germline ends. DNA of the CDR3: TGTGCCAGCAGCGGGGGCCGCTTAAACACTGAAGCTTTCTTT. It translates to CASSGGRLNTEAFF. Combining the CDR3 with reference TRBV9 and TRBJ1-1 gives the whole variable domain DSGVTQTPKHLITATGQRVTLRCSPRSGDLSVYWYQQSLDQGLQFLIQYYNGEERAKGNILERFSAQQFPDLHSELNLSSLELGDSALYFCASSGGRLNTEAFFGQGTRLTVV.

In this sample, this clone turned up once. The rearrangement joins TRBV9 to TRBJ2-2; 12 bases are shared with TRBD1. Germline CDR1 and CDR2: SGDLS and YYNGEE. The ends lost 2 bases at V and 2 bases at J; junction bases unmatched: 4. CDR3 size: 17 residues. The CDR3 DNA reads as TGTGCCAGCAGCGTGACGGGACAGGGGGCAAACACCGGGGAGCTGTTTTTT. Amino acid sequence: CASSVTGQGANTGELFF. The full variable domain, its missing parts supplied by reference TRBV9 and TRBJ2-2, is DSGVTQTPKHLITATGQRVTLRCSPRSGDLSVYWYQQSLDQGLQFLIQYYNGEERAKGNILERFSAQQFPDLHSELNLSSLELGDSALYFCASSVTGQGANTGELFFGEGSRLTVL.

The chain employs TRBV6-5 and TRBJ2-1; D perhaps matches TRBD2 (5 bases). Germline CDR1 is MNHEY and CDR2 is SVGAGI. Trimming pared 8 bases from V and 9 bases from J, leaving 14 bases between. The CDR3 loop spans 12 amino acids. Here the CDR3 reads CASEGERAEQFF. The CDR3 DNA is TGTGCCAGCGAAGGCGAGAGGGCTGAGCAGTTCTTC.

The chain is built from TRBV7-9 and TRBJ1-1, with no clear D. Germline V gene sequence: CDR1 SEHNR, CDR2 FQNEAQ (reference sequence). The CDR3 is 14 amino acids. Between the trimmed V and J ends, which lost 2 bases and 4 bases, there was a span of 11 bases. The CDR3 region is CASSLISEGTEAFF. CDR3 nucleotides: TGTGCCAGCAGCTTAATCTCGGAGGGCACTGAAGCTTTCTTT.

The chain carries TRBV11-2 and TRBJ1-6; D unresolved. CDR3 size: 13 residues. Trimming pared 0 bases from V and 10 bases from J, leaving 7 bases between. The germline V gene encodes CDR1 SGHAT and CDR2 FQNNGV. Here the CDR3 reads CASSLEVRSPLHF. The DNA for the CDR3 is TGTGCCAGCAGCTTAGAAGTGCGATCACCCCTCCACTTT.

The V call is TRBV4-1, the J call TRBJ1-5, with D unclear. The V gene lost 8 bases and the J gene lost 4 bases, with 18 bases spanning the gap. Germline CDR1 MGHRA, CDR2 YSYEKL. CDR3 size: 15 residues. CDR3 sequence reads: CASGPSAQSNQPQHF. In DNA form, the CDR3 reads TGCGCCAGCGGGCCGTCAGCACAATCAAATCAGCCCCAGCATTTT.